One sample yielded the 20 T cell receptor beta chains listed below, sequenced in a study of tumor-infiltrating lymphocytes in primary liver carcinoma. The blood RNA (from unsorted whole blood) was obtained, and germline DNA was also extracted. The input was 500 ng total RNA; TCR beta cDNA was made from it with a constant-region primer. Three-round nested multiplex PCR performed with slightly modified ARM-PCR produced the TCR beta libraries. The study ran its first two PCR rounds for around 9 cycles each, using TRBV1-TRBV30 forward primers and a C-beta reverse primer. Using its own MiXCR run on the multiplex PCR reads, TCRdb lists one record per CDR3 protein. This table holds about 310,000 distinct CDR3 sequences, approximately 60% found once. Sequencing was done on a sample of peripheral blood. These receptors originate from a man between 40 and 49 years old with primary liver carcinoma and hepatitis B virus infection.

This chain uses TRBV7-9 with TRBJ2-1, with 9 bases fitting TRBD2. Germline assignment: CDR1 SEHNR and CDR2 FQNEAQ (reference sequence). J was trimmed by 5 bases and V by 3 bases; bases with no gene match: 5. The CDR3 length is 15 residues. DNA for the CDR3: TGTGCCAGCAGCTTGGGTAGCGGGAGCCACAATGAGCAGTTCTTC. Translated, it gives CASSLGSGSHNEQFF.

Regarding this clonotype: This may be a read error, as it is one base from a much larger clone. The rearrangement uses TRBV29-1 and TRBJ2-4; 8 nucleotides agree with TRBD1. The V segment lost 7 bases and the J segment 0 bases; nucleotides outside the gene matches: 14. The CDR3 length is 17 residues. Per the germline V gene, CDR1 is SQVTM and CDR2 is ANQGSEA. The CDR3 loop is CSGPGQANTLAKNIQYF. The CDR3 region has the DNA TGCAGCGGGCCGGGACAGGCCAATACTCTAGCCAAAAACATTCAGTACTTC. Full variable domain (missing parts from reference TRBV29-1 and TRBJ2-4): SAVISQKPSRDICQRGTSLTIQCQVDSQVTMMFWYRQQPGQSLTLIATANQGSEATYESGFVIDKFPISRPNLTFSTLTVSNMSPEDSSIYLCSGPGQANTLAKNIQYFGAGTRLSVL.

Remarks on this clonotype: This may be a read error, as it is one base from a much larger clone. The chain links TRBV6-5 to TRBJ1-1; D is uncertain. The germline gives CDR1 MNHEY, CDR2 SVGAGI. This CDR3 has 14 residues. The CDR3 is CVSKETAGNTEAFF. Here the CDR3 DNA reads TGTGTCAGCAAAGAGACGGCCGGGAACACTGAAGCTTTCTTT.

The chain recombines TRBV20-1 with TRBJ1-2, with a weak D call TRBD1 (6 bases). This CDR3 has 13 residues. Trimming left V 3 bases short and J 6 bases short, with 14 bases between. The germline V gene encodes CDR1 DFQATT and CDR2 SNEGSKA (reference sequence). The CDR3 bases are TGCAGTGCTAGTGGGTACAGGGAGGATGGCTACACCTTC. This gives the protein CSASGYREDGYTF.

The chain has TRBV12-3 or TRBV12-4 and TRBJ1-6; D perhaps matches TRBD1 (6 bases). V dropped 8 bases and J dropped 6 bases, with 23 bases sitting between them. The CDR3 runs 17 residues. CDR3 nucleotides: TGTGCCAGCTGGGCGCGGACGGGACAAATTATTAATTCACCCCTCCACTTT. As protein: CASWARTGQIINSPLHF.

This clonotype was recorded at least ten times. The chain couples TRBV6-1 to TRBJ1-2; 7 nucleotides agree with TRBD1. V shed 4 bases and J 2 bases; nucleotides not matched to a gene: 4. Per germline, CDR1 MNHNS and CDR2 SASEGT. CDR3 length equals 14 residues. The CDR3 is CASSGGTANYGYTF. The CDR3 nucleotides are TGTGCCAGCAGTGGCGGGACAGCGAACTATGGCTACACCTTC.

A note on this clonotype: One base away lies a much larger clone, so this may be a sequencing read error. This sequence joins TRBV12-3 or TRBV12-4 and TRBJ1-1, with a weak D call TRBD1 (5 bases). There are 14 residues in the CDR3. Trimming removed 11 bases from V and 6 bases from J, with 22 bases in between. The CDR3 reads CAGNLGGVGAEAFF. CDR3 nucleotide sequence: TGTGCCGGCAACCTTGGGGGGGTAGGCGCTGAAGCTTTCTTT.

Comment on this clonotype: One end of the junction varies from germline; a read error may be responsible. The rearrangement links TRBV11-2 to TRBJ2-5; D may be TRBD1 (6 bases). The CDR3 runs 17 residues. Per the germline V gene, CDR1 is SGHAT and CDR2 is FQNNGV. Here the CDR3 reads CASTLGRSTGSRETQNF. The CDR3 DNA reads TGTGCCAGCACCTTGGGACGGTCAACAGGGTCTCGAGAGACCCAGAACTTC.

By share, this clonotype counts as medium-sized. This chain links TRBV4-3 with TRBJ2-2, with D tentatively TRBD1 (5 bases). Germline loops: CDR1 LGHNA, CDR2 YSLEER. The CDR3 length is 16 residues. Trimming took 1 base from V and 4 from J, leaving 13 bases between them. This CDR3 reads CASSQGPTRVTGELFF. The CDR3 coding sequence is TGCGCCAGCAGCCAAGGCCCCACCAGGGTCACCGGGGAGCTGTTTTTT.

This clonotype was recorded a few times. The chain uses TRBV11-2 and TRBJ2-3; TRBD2 matches at 8 bases. The CDR3 extends over 15 amino acids. The V gene end was trimmed by 0 bases and the J gene end by 6 bases; junction bases not matched to a gene: 5. Per germline, CDR1 SGHAT and CDR2 FQNNGV. CDR3 nucleotide sequence: TGTGCCAGCAGCTTAGATCCGGGAGGGCCGGATACGCAGTATTTT. Translated, it gives CASSLDPGGPDTQYF.

Comment on this clonotype: Lacking the conserved final phenylalanine or tryptophan, this CDR3 likely reflects a read error. The chain has TRBV4-1 and TRBJ2-7; D gene uncertain. Germline V CDR1 and CDR2: MGHRA, YSYEKL. This CDR3 region has 14 residues. CDR3 sequence: CTNSNSRPYDRQYY. CDR3 nucleotides: TGCACCAACAGCAATAGCAGGCCCTACGATCGGCAGTACTAC.

The table lists this clonotype with many counts. J is TRBJ2-2 and V is TRBV28, with D possibly being TRBD2 (5 bases). With 5 bases removed from V and 6 bases from J, the gap between germline ends came to 7 bases. This CDR3 has 12 residues. Germline loops: CDR1 MDHEN, CDR2 SYDVKM. CDR3 in amino acids: CASSRGPGELFF. The CDR3 DNA reads TGTGCCAGCAGTCGAGGGCCCGGGGAGCTGTTTTTT.

The rearrangement joins TRBV24-1 to TRBJ2-1, with 7 bases fitting TRBD2. Trimming took 3 bases from V and 9 from J; bases not matched to a gene: 4. The CDR3 is 13 residues long. Germline loops: CDR1 KGHDR, CDR2 SFDVKD. The CDR3 DNA reads TGTGCCACCAGTGATCCTGGGAGGGGTGAGCAGTTCTTC. Its protein product is CATSDPGRGEQFF.

This CDR3 is CATSVGWNGYTF. The CDR3 DNA reads as TGTGCCACCAGTGTGGGATGGAATGGCTACACCTTC. The chain couples TRBV24-1 to TRBJ1-2, with unresolved D. V dropped 5 bases and J dropped 6 bases, with 9 bases sitting between them. Germline V gene lookup returns CDR1 KGHDR and CDR2 SFDVKD. The CDR3 contains 12 residues.

In the case of this clonotype: A much bigger clone sits one base away, suggesting this may be a read error. The V and J genes are TRBV12-3 or TRBV12-4 and TRBJ2-3, with 9 bases aligning to TRBD2. CDR3 size: 18 residues. Trimming removed 2 bases from V and 0 bases from J; junction bases left unmatched: 9. The CDR3 here is CASSLKLAGLSSTDTQYF. CDR3 nucleotides: TGTGCCAGCAGTTTAAAACTAGCGGGTCTTTCTAGCACAGATACGCAGTATTTT.

This clonotype was observed a single time. V gene TRBV29-1 combines with J gene TRBJ2-7, with D tentatively TRBD1 (5 bases). Germline V CDR1 and CDR2: SQVTM, ANQGSEA. The CDR3 loop spans 13 amino acids. In DNA, the CDR3 is TGCAGGGTGTGGGGCTCGAGTTCCTACGAGCAGTACTTC. Residues: CRVWGSSSYEQYF.

On this clonotype itself: A much larger clone sits a single nucleotide away, making a read error possible. The rearrangement uses TRBV14 and TRBJ2-3; 7 bases agree with TRBD2. The CDR3 is 15 amino acids. V dropped 6 bases and J dropped 0; count of bases not matched to a gene: 6. CDR1 and CDR2 from the germline V gene are SGHDN and FVKESK. For the CDR3, the DNA is TGTGCCAGCAGTGTCACTAGCGATAGCACAGATACGCAGTATTTT. Its protein product is CASSVTSDSTDTQYF.

In this sample, this clonotype turned up a few times. The chain combines TRBV28 with TRBJ1-2, with a possible D match to TRBD1 (5 bases). There are 15 residues in the CDR3. Looked up from germline, CDR1 is MDHEN and CDR2 is SYDVKM. Trimming stripped 5 bases from V and 0 bases from J, with 13 bases between. In nucleotides, the CDR3 is TGTGCCAGCAGTACTCGGGACCAAGCTAACTATGGCTACACCTTC. It encodes CASSTRDQANYGYTF.

The sample holds a few counts of this clonotype. V and J are TRBV6-5 and TRBJ1-5, with 10 bases fitting TRBD1. J lost 2 bases, V lost 5 bases, and 9 bases had no gene match. The germline gives CDR1 MNHEY, CDR2 SVGAGI. This CDR3 region has 17 residues. CDR3 protein: CASSERQGARRNQPQHF. In DNA, the CDR3 is TGTGCCAGCAGTGAGAGACAGGGGGCAAGACGCAATCAGCCCCAGCATTTT.

With respect to this clonotype: A read error may explain this, as a much larger clone is one base away. The chain recombines TRBV29-1 with TRBJ2-1; no reliable D call. The CDR3 sequence is 16 residues long. Germline loops: CDR1 SQVTM, CDR2 ANQGSEA. V lost 0 bases, J lost 7 bases, and 19 bases lay in between. The chain's CDR3 is CSVEDRVRGQKNEQFF. The CDR3 coding sequence is TGCAGCGTTGAAGATAGGGTCAGAGGCCAGAAGAATGAGCAGTTCTTC.